The 4 T cell receptor beta chains below were found in one sample sequenced in a study of beta chain features in type 1 diabetes. Since all of the isolated RNA was reverse transcribed, expressed TCRB transcripts were what got sequenced. Sequencing was performed with immunoSEQ multiplex PCR; in TCRdb, only in-frame clones are kept and a portion is missing. Of approximately 330,000 clones listed, approximately 9.9% are singletons. Sequencing input: naive CD4+ T cells from blood. The receptors were sampled from a woman aged 25-40 years in good health.

V gene TRBV18 combines with J gene TRBJ2-3; D may be TRBD2 (6 bases). The V end was cut by 2 bases, the J end by 2 bases, with 11 bases between. Looked up from germline, CDR1 is KGHSH and CDR2 is LQKENI. This CDR3 is 15 amino acids long. CDR3 in amino acids: CASSPWGEPTDTQYF. The CDR3 nucleotides read TGTGCCAGCTCACCATGGGGGGAGCCCACAGATACGCAGTATTTT. Full variable domain (remainder filled in from reference TRBV18 and TRBJ2-3): NAGVMQNPRHLVRRRGQEARLRCSPMKGHSHVYWYRQLPEEGLKFMVYLQKENIIDESGMPKERFSAEFPKEGPSILRIQQVVRGDSAAYFCASSPWGEPTDTQYFGPGTRLTVL.

The V call is TRBV5-1, the J call TRBJ2-2; perhaps TRBD1 as D (6 bases). V was shortened by 4 bases and J by 6 bases, with 13 bases between the two germline ends. The CDR3 covers 14 residues. Germline assignment: CDR1 SGHRS and CDR2 YFSETQ. The CDR3 region is CASSVPTGSGELFF. The CDR3 bases are TGCGCCAGCAGCGTACCTACAGGGTCCGGGGAGCTGTTTTTT.

A few counts support this clone. The V and J genes are TRBV7-2 and TRBJ2-5; 7 nucleotides align to TRBD2. Germline values: CDR1 SGHTA, CDR2 FQGNSA. The V and J ends lost 5 bases and 5 bases, in that order; junction bases with no gene match: 11. The CDR3 is 15 amino acids. The DNA of the CDR3 is TGTGCCAGCAGCCCGGACCCGGGGCGGGGGGAGACCCAGTACTTC. It yields the protein CASSPDPGRGETQYF.

This clone turned up a few times. This chain connects TRBV7-2 to TRBJ2-5, with 12 bases aligning to TRBD2. CDR3 length equals 14 residues. V lost 5 bases and J lost 5; bases outside the gene matches: 3. Per germline, CDR1 SGHTA and CDR2 FQGNSA. This chain's CDR3 is CASSAGLAGETQYF. The CDR3 DNA reads TGTGCCAGCAGCGCGGGACTAGCGGGCGAGACCCAGTACTTC. The complete variable domain, with remaining parts taken from reference TRBV7-2 and TRBJ2-5, reads GAGVSQSPSNKVTEKGKDVELRCDPISGHTALYWYRQSLGQGLEFLIYFQGNSAPDKSGLPSDRFSAERTGGSVSTLTIQRTQQEDSAVYLCASSAGLAGETQYFGPGTRLLVL.